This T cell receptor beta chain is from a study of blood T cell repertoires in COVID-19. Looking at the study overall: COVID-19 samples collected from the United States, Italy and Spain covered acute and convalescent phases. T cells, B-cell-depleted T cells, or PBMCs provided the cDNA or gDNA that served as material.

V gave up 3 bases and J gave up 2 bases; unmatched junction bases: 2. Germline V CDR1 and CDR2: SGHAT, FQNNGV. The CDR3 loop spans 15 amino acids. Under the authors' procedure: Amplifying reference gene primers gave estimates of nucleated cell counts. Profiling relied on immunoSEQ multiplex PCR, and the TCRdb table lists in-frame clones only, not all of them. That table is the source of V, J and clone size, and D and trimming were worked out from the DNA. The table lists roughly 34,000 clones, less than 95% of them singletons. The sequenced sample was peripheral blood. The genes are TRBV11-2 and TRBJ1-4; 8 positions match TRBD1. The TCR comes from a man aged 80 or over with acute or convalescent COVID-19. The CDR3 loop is CASSFGDRTNEKLFF. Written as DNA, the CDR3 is TGTGCCAGCAGCTTTGGGGACAGGACTAATGAAAAACTGTTTTTT.